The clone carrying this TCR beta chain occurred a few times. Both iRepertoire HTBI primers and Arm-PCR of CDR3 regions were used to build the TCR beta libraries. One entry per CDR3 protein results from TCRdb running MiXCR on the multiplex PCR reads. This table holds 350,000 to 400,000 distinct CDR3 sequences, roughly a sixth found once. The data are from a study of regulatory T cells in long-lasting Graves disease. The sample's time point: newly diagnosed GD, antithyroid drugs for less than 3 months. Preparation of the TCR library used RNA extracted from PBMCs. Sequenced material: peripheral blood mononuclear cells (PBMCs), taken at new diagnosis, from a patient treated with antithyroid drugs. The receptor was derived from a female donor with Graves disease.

The CDR3 nucleotides are TGTGCCAGCAGTGCAACAAGGGAGTGGCAGTACTTC. Amino acids: CASSATREWQYF. The rearrangement links TRBV6-2 or TRBV6-3 to TRBJ2-7, with a tentative D call TRBD2 (5 bases). The CDR3 spans 12 residues. Germline V gene data show CDR1 as MNHEY and CDR2 as SVGEGT. Trimming cost V 5 bases and J 9 bases, with 14 bases left between them.